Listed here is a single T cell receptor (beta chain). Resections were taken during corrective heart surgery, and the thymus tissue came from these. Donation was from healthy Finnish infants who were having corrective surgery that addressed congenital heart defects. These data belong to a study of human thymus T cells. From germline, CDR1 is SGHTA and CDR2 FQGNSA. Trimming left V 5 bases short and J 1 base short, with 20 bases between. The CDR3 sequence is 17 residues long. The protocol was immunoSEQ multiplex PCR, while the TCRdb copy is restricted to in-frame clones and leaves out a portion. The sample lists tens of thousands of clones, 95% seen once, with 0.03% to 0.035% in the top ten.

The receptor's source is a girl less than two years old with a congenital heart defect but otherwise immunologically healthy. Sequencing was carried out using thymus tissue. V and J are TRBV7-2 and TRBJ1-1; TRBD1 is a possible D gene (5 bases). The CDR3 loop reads CASSGRGPQGKNTEAFF. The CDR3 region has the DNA TGTGCCAGCAGCGGACGGGGACCCCAGGGAAAGAACACTGAAGCTTTCTTT. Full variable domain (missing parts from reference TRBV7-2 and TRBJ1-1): GAGVSQSPSNKVTEKGKDVELRCDPISGHTALYWYRQSLGQGLEFLIYFQGNSAPDKSGLPSDRFSAERTGGSVSTLTIQRTQQEDSAVYLCASSGRGPQGKNTEAFFGQGTRLTVV.